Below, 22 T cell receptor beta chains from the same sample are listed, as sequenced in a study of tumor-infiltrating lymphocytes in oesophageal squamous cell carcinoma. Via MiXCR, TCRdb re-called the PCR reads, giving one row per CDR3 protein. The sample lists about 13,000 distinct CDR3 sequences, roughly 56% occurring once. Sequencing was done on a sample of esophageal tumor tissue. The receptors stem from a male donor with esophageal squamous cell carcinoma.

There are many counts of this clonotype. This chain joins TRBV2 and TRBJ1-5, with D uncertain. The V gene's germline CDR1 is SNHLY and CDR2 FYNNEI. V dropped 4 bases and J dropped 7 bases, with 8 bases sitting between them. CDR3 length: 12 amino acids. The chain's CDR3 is CASSAGYQPQHF. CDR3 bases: TGTGCCAGCAGTGCGGGGTACCAGCCCCAGCATTTT.

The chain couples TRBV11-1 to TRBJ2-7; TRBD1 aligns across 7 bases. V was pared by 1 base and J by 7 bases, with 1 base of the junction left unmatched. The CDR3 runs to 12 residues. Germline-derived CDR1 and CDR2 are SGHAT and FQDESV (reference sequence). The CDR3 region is CASSLGGQEQYF. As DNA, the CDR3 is TGTGCCAGCAGCTTAGGGGGACAGGAGCAGTACTTC.

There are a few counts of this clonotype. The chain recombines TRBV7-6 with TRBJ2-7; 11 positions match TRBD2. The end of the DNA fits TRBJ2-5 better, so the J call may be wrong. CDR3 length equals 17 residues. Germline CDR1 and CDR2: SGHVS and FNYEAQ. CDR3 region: CASSLSIAGGHGETQYF. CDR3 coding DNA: TGTGCCAGCAGCTTATCCATAGCGGGAGGGCATGGGGAGACCCAGTACTTC.

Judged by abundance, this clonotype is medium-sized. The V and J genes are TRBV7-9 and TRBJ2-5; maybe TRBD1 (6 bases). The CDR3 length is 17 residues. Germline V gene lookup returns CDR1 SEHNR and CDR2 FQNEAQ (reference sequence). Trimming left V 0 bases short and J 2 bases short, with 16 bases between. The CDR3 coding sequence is TGTGCCAGCAGCTTAGCGACAGGTCGTTATGGGCAAGAGACCCAGTACTTC. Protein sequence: CASSLATGRYGQETQYF.

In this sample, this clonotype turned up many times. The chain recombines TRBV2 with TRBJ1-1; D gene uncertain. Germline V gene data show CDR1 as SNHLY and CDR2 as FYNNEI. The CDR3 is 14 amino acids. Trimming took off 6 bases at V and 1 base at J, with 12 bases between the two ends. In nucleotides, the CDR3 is TGTGCCAGCAGCCCCACTGGACCGAACACTGAAGCTTTCTTT. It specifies CASSPTGPNTEAFF.

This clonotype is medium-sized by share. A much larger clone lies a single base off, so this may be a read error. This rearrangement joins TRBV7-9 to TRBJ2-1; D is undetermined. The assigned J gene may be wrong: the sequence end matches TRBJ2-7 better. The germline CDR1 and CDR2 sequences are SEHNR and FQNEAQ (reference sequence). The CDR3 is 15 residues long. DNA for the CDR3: TGTGCCAGCAGCTTAGACGGAGCCTCCTACAATGAGCAGTACTTC. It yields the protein CASSLDGASYNEQYF.

CDR3 region: CASSGLAYNEQFF. The DNA for the CDR3 is TGTGCCAGCAGCGGACTAGCGTACAATGAGCAGTTCTTC. The rearrangement links TRBV28 to TRBJ2-1, with TRBD2 identical over 9 bases. The CDR3 length is 13 residues. Germline V lookup: CDR1 MDHEN, CDR2 SYDVKM. J lost 4 bases, V lost 6 bases, and 1 base had no gene match.

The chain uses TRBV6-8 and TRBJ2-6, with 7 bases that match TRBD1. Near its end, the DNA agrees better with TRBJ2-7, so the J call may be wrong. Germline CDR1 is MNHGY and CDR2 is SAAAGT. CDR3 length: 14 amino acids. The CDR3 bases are TGTGCCAGCAGAACCGACAGGGAATCCTACGAGCAGTACTTC. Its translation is CASRTDRESYEQYF.

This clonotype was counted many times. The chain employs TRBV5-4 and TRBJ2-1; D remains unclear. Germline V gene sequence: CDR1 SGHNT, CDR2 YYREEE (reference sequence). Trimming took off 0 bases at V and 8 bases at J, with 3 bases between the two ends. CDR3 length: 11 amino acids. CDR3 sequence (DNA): TGTGCCAGCAGCTTGGCGCATGAGCAGTTCTTC. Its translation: CASSLAHEQFF.

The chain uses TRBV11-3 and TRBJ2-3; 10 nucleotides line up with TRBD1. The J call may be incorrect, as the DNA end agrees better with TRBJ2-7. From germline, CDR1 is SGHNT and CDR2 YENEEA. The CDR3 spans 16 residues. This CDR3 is CASSLGTGVGYNEQYF. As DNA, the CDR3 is TGTGCCAGCAGCTTGGGGACAGGGGTAGGGTACAATGAGCAGTACTTC.

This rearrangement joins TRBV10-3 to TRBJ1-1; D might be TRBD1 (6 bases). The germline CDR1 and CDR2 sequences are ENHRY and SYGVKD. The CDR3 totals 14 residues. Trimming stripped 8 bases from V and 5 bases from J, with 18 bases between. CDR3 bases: TGTGCCATCGGTTCAGGGGCCGGGGGTACTGAAGCTTTCTTT. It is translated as CAIGSGAGGTEAFF.

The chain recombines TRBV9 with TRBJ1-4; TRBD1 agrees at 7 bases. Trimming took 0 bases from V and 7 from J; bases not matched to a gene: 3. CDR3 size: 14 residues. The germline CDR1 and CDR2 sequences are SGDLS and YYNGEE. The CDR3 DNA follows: TGTGCCAGCAGCGTAGACAGGGGAAGTGAAAAACTGTTTTTT. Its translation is CASSVDRGSEKLFF.

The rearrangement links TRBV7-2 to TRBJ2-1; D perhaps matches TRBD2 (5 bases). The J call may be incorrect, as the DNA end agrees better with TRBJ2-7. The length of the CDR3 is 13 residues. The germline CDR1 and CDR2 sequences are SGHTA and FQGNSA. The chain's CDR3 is CASSLDGTYEQYF. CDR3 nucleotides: TGTGCCAGCAGCTTAGACGGGACCTACGAGCAGTACTTC.

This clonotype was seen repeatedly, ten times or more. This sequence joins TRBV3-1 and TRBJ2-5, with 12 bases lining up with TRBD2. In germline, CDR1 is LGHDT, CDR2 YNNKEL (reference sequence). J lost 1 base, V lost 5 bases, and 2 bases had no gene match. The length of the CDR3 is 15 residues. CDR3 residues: CASSTGLAGQETQYF. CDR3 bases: TGTGCCAGCAGCACGGGACTAGCGGGCCAAGAGACCCAGTACTTC.

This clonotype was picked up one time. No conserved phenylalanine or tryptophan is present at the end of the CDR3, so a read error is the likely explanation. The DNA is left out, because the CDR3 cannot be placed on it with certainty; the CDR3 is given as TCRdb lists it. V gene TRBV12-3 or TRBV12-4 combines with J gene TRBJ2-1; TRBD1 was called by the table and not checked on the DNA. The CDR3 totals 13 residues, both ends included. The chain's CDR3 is CASSSYYEQYFGA.

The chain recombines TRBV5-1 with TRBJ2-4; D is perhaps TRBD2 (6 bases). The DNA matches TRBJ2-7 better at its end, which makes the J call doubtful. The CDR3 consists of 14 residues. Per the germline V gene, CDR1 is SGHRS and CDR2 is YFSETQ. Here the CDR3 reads CASSPPGGSYEQYF. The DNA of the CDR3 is TGCGCCAGCAGCCCACCCGGGGGATCCTACGAGCAGTACTTC.

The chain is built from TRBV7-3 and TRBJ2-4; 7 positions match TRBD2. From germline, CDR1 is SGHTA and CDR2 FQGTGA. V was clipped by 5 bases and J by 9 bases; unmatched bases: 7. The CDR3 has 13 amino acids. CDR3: CASSAVAGAIQYF. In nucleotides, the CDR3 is TGTGCCAGCAGCGCCGTCGCGGGAGCCATTCAGTACTTC.

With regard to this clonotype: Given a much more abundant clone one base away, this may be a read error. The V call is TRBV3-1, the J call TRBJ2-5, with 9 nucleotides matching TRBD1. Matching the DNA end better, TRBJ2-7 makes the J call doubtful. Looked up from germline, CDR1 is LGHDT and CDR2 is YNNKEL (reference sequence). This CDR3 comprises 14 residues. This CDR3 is CASSLGTGNYEQYF. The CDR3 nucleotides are TGTGCCAGCAGCTTAGGGACAGGGAACTACGAGCAGTACTTC.

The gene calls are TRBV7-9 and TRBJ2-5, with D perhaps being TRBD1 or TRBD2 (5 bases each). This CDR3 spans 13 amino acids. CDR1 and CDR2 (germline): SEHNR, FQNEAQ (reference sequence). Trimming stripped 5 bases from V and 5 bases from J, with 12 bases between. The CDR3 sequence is CASSTRGRETQYF. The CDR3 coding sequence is TGTGCCAGCAGCACGAGGGGACGGGAGACCCAGTACTTC. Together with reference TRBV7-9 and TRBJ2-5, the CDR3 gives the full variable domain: DTGVSQNPRHKITKRGQNVTFRCDPISEHNRLYWYRQTLGQGPEFLTYFQNEAQLEKSRLLSDRFSAERPKGSFSTLEIQRTEQGDSAMYLCASSTRGRETQYFGPGTRLLVL.

The CDR3 coding sequence is TGTGCCAGCACCAAGAGGACAGGGGTCAACACTGAAGCTTTCTTT. It codes for CASTKRTGVNTEAFF. The rearrangement links TRBV6-6 to TRBJ1-1; 9 nucleotides agree with TRBD1. Germline V gene lookup returns CDR1 MNHNY and CDR2 SVGAGI (reference sequence). J was trimmed by 2 bases and V by 7 bases; bases with no gene match: 8. The CDR3 has 15 residues.

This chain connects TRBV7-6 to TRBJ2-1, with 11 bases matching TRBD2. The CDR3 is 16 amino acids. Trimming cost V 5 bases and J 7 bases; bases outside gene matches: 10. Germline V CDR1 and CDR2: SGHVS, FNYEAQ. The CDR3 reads CASSPSSGRAKNEQFF. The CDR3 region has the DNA TGTGCCAGCAGCCCGAGTAGCGGGAGGGCCAAGAATGAGCAGTTCTTC.

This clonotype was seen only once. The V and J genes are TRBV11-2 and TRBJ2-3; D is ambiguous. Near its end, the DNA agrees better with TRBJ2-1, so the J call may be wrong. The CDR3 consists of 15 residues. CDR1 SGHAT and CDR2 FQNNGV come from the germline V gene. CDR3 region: CASSDRPYAYNEQFF. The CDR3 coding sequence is TGTGCCAGCAGCGATCGGCCATACGCCTACAATGAGCAGTTCTTC.